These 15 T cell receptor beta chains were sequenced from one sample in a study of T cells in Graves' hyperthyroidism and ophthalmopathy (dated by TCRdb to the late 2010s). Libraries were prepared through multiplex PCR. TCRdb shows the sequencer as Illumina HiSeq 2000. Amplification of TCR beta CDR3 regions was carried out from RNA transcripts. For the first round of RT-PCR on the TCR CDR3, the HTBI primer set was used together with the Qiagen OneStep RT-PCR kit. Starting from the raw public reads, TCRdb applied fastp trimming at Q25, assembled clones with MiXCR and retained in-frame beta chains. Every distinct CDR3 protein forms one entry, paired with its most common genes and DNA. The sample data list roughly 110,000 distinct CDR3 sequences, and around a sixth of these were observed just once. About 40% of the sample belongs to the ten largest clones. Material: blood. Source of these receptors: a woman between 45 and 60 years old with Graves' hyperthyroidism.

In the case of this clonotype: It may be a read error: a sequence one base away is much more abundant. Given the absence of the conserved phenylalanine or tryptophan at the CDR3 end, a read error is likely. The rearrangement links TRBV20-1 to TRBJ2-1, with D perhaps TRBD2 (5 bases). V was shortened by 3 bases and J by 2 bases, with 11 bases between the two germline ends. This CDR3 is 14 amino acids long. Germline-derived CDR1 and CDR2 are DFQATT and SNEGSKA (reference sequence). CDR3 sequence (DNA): TGCAGTGCTAGGCCCGCGGGCCCCTACAATGAGCAGTTCTGC. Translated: CSARPAGPYNEQFC.

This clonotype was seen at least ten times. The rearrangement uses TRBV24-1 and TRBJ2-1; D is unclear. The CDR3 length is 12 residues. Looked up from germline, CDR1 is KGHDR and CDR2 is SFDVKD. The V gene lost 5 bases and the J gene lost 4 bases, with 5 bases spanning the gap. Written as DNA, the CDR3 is TGTGCCACCAGTGGACCATACAATGAGCAGTTCTTC. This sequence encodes CATSGPYNEQFF.

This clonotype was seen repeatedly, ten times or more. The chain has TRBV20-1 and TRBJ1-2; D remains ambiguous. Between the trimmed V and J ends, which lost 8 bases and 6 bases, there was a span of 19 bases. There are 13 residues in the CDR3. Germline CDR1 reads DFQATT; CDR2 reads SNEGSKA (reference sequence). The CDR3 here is CSSRESGLNGYTF. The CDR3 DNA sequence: TGCAGTTCCCGCGAGTCAGGACTTAATGGCTACACCTTC.

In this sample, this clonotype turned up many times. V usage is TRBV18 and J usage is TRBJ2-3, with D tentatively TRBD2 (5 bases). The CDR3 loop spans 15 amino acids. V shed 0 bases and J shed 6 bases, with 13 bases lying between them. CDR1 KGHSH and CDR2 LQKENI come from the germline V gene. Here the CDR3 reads CASSPPASRGDTQYF. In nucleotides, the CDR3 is TGTGCCAGCTCACCACCGGCTAGCCGTGGGGATACGCAGTATTTT.

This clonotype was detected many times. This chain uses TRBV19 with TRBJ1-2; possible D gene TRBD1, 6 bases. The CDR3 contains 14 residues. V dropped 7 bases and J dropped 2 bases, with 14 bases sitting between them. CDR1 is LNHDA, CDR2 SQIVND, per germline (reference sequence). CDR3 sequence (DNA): TGTGCCAGTATCAAAAACGACAGGAACTATGGCTACACCTTC. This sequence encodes CASIKNDRNYGYTF.

CDR3: CASSRRTGQETQYF. The CDR3 DNA sequence: TGTGCCAGCAGCCGAAGGACAGGTCAAGAGACCCAGTACTTC. V gene TRBV9 combines with J gene TRBJ2-5, with 7 bases identical to TRBD1. The CDR3 runs 14 residues. Germline V gives CDR1 SGDLS, CDR2 YYNGEE. V lost 4 bases, J lost 2 bases, and 5 bases stayed unmatched.

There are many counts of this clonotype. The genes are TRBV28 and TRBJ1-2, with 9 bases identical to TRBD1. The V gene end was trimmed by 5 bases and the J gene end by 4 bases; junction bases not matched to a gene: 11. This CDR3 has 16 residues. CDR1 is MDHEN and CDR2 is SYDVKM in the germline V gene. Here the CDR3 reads CASSLSRGQGFYGYTF. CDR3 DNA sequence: TGTGCCAGCAGTCTTAGTCGCGGACAGGGGTTCTATGGCTACACCTTC.

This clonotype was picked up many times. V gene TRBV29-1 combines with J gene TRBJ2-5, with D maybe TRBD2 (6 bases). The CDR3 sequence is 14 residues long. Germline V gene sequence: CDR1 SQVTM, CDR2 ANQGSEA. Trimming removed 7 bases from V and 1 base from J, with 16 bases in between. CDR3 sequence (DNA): TGCAGCGCAAAAAGGGGAGGATCCCAAGAGACCCAGTACTTC. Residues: CSAKRGGSQETQYF.

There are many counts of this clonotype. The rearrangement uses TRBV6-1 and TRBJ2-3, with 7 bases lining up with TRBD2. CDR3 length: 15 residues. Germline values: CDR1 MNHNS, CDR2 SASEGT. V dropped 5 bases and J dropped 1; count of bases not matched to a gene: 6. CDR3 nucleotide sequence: TGTGCCAGCAGTATGGGACTACTCGGCACAGATACGCAGTATTTT. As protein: CASSMGLLGTDTQYF.

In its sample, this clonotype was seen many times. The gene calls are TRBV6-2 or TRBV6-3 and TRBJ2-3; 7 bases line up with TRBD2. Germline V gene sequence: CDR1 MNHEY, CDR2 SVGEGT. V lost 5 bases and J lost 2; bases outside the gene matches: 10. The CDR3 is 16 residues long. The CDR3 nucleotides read TGTGCCAGCAGTCTACTATCAGCGGGAACCACAGATACGCAGTATTTT. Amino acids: CASSLLSAGTTDTQYF.

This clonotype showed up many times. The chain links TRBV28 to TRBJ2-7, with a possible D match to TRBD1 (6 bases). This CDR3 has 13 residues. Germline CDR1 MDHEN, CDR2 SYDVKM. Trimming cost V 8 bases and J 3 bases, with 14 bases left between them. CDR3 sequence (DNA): TGTGCCAGCTGTGAGGGGGTTTACTACGAGCAGTACTTC. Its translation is CASCEGVYYEQYF.

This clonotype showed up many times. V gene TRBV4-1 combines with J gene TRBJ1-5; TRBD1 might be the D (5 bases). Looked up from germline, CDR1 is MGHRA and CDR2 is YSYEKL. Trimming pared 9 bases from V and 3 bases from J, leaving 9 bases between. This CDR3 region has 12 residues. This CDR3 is CASRGANQPQHF. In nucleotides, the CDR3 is TGCGCCAGTAGGGGAGCCAATCAGCCCCAGCATTTT.

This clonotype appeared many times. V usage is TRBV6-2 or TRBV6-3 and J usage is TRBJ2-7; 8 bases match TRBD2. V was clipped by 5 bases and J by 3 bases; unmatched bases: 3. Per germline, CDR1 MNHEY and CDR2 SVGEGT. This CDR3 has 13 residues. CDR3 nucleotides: TGTGCCAGCAGTCCGGGACTAGGCTACGAGCAGTACGTC. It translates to CASSPGLGYEQYV.

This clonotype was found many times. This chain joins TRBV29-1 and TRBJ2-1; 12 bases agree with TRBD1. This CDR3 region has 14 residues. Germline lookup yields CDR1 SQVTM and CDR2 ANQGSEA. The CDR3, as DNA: TGCAGTCATAGGGGGACAGGGGGCTTGGGTGAGCAGTTCTTC. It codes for CSHRGTGGLGEQFF.

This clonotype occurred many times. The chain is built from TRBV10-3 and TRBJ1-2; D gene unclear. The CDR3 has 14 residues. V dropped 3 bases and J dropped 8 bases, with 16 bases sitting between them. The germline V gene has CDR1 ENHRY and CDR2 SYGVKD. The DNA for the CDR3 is TGTGCCATCAGTGACTCTCCAGGTCGGGAGGGCTACACCTTC. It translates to CAISDSPGREGYTF.